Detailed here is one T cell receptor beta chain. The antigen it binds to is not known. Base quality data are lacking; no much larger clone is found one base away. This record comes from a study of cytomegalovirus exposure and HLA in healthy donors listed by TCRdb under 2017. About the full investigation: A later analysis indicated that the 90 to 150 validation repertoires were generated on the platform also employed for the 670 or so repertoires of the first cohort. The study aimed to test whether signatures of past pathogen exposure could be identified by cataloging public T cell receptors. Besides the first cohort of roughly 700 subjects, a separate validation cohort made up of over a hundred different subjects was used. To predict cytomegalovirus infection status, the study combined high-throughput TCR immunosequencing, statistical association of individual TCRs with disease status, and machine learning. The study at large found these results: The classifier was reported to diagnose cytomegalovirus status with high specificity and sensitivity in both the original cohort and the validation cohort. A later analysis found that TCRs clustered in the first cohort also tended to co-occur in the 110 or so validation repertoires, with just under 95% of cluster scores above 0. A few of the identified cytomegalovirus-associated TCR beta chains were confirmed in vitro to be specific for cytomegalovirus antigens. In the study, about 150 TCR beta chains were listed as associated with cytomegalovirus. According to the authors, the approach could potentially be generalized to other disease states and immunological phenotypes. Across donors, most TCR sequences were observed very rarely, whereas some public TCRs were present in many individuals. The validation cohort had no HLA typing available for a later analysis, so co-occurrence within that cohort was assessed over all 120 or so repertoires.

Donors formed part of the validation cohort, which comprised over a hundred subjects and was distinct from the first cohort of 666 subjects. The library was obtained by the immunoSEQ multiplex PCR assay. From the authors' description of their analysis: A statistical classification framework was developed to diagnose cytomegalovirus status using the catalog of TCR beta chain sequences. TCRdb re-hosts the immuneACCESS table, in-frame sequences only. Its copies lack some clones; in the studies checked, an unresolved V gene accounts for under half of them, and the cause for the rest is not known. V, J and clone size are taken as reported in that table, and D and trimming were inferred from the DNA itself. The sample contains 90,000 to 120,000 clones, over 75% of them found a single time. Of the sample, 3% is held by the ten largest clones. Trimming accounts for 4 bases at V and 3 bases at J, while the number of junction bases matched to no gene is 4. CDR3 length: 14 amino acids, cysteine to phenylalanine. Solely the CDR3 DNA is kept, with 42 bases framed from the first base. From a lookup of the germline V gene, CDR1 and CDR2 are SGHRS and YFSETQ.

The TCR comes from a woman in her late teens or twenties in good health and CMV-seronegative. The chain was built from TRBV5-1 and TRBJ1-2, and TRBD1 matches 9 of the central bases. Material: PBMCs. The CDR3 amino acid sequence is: CASSPQGADYGYTF. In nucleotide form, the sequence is TGCGCCAGCAGCCCACAGGGGGCGGACTATGGCTACACCTTC. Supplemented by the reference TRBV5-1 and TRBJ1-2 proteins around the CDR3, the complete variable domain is KAGVTQTPRYLIKTRGQQVTLSCSPISGHRSVSWYQQTPGQGLQFLFEYFSETQRNKGNFPGRFSGRQFSNSRSEMNVSTLELGDSALYLCASSPQGADYGYTFGSGTRLTVV.